One and the same sample provided the 22 T cell receptor beta chains below, sequenced in a study of T cell responses to AZD1222 COVID-19 vaccine. Using immunoSEQ multiplex PCR, the repertoire was profiled, and TCRdb retains in-frame clones only, with some absent. The sample has more than 95,000 clones; around 87% are singletons. Specimen: peripheral blood, collected on day 0 of AZD1222 vaccination. The receptors derive from an adult in good health.

This chain connects TRBV18 to TRBJ1-1; 9 nucleotides agree with TRBD1. J was trimmed by 4 bases and V by 3 bases; bases with no gene match: 3. Germline V lookup: CDR1 KGHSH, CDR2 LQKENI. The CDR3 is 14 amino acids. The CDR3 DNA reads TGTGCCAGCTCACCCTCGACAGGGGGCACTGAAGCTTTCTTT. Amino acids: CASSPSTGGTEAFF.

The gene calls are TRBV3-1 (or the pseudogene TRBV3-2) and TRBJ2-1; no firm D call. The CDR3 has 13 residues. V was clipped by 1 base and J by 3 bases, with 4 bases between them. The germline V gene has CDR1 LGHDT and CDR2 YNNKEL (reference sequence). This CDR3 is CASSQASYNEQFF. In nucleotides, the CDR3 is TGTGCCAGCAGCCAAGCTAGCTACAATGAGCAGTTCTTC.

This sequence joins TRBV30 and TRBJ1-4; D call uncertain. This CDR3 has 14 residues. V was pared by 2 bases and J by 8 bases, with 15 bases between. Germline CDR1 is GTSNPN and CDR2 is SVGIG (reference sequence). The CDR3 sequence is CAWSSFPLGEKLFF. CDR3 nucleotides: TGTGCCTGGAGTTCGTTCCCTTTAGGGGAAAAACTGTTTTTT.

This clone has just one count. J is TRBJ1-1 and V is TRBV5-1; tentatively, D is TRBD1 (5 bases). Looked up from germline, CDR1 is SGHRS and CDR2 is YFSETQ. The CDR3 loop spans 19 amino acids. V was clipped by 4 bases and J by 1 base, with 26 bases between them. The CDR3, as DNA: TGCGCCAGCAGCCGAGGACTAACCGGGACCGGAGTAGGGAACACTGAAGCTTTCTTT. Protein: CASSRGLTGTGVGNTEAFF.

The chain carries TRBV9 and TRBJ2-1; TRBD2 aligns across 9 bases. The CDR3 is 16 residues long. Germline CDR1 SGDLS, CDR2 YYNGEE. Losses at the gene ends were 0 bases for V and 6 bases for J; bases not matched to a gene: 7. CDR3 residues: CASSVGNSGSLNEQFF. In DNA form, the CDR3 reads TGTGCCAGCAGCGTAGGAAATAGCGGGAGTCTCAATGAGCAGTTCTTC.

V gene TRBV2 combines with J gene TRBJ2-5, with D hard to call. Looked up from germline, CDR1 is SNHLY and CDR2 is FYNNEI. This CDR3 has 10 residues. Trimming removed 8 bases from V and 6 bases from J, with 7 bases in between. CDR3 residues: CASGFKTQYF. CDR3 in DNA: TGTGCCAGCGGGTTCAAGACCCAGTACTTC.

This clone was counted a single time. V and J are TRBV7-8 and TRBJ2-7; the D is unclear. V lost 2 bases to trimming and J lost 6 bases, with 8 bases between them. Per germline, CDR1 SGHVS and CDR2 FQNEAQ. The CDR3 runs to 12 residues. In nucleotides, the CDR3 is TGTGCCAGCAGCTTATCTGGTAGCGAGCAGTACTTC. It codes for CASSLSGSEQYF.

The chain carries TRBV12-3 or TRBV12-4 and TRBJ2-7; D not resolved. CDR3 size: 12 residues. V lost 4 bases and J lost 1, with 5 bases in between. The CDR3 protein is CASSSTSYEQYF. In nucleotides, the CDR3 is TGTGCCAGCAGTTCCACATCCTACGAGCAGTACTTC.

The gene calls are TRBV27 and TRBJ2-7; D perhaps matches TRBD1 (5 bases). V was cut by 4 bases and J by 3 bases, with 13 bases left in between. Germline CDR1 is MNHEY and CDR2 is SMNVEV (reference sequence). The CDR3 consists of 14 residues. The CDR3 loop reads CASSSRARVYEQYF. CDR3 sequence (DNA): TGTGCCAGCAGTTCCAGGGCAAGGGTCTACGAGCAGTACTTC.

V gene TRBV6-5 combines with J gene TRBJ2-1; 10 bases are a match to TRBD2. V was pared by 6 bases and J by 1 base, with 3 bases of the junction left unmatched. The length of the CDR3 is 15 residues. Germline lookup yields CDR1 MNHEY and CDR2 SVGAGI. This chain's CDR3 is CASRSSGGSYNEQFF. The DNA for the CDR3 is TGTGCCAGCAGATCTAGCGGGGGATCCTACAATGAGCAGTTCTTC.

The chain uses TRBV5-6 and TRBJ1-1; 10 bases fit TRBD1. The V and J ends lost 4 bases and 12 bases, in that order; junction bases with no gene match: 12. The CDR3 totals 14 residues. The germline gives CDR1 SGHDT, CDR2 YYEEEE. In DNA, the CDR3 is TGTGCCAGCAGCCCCGACATAGGACAGGGGGTAACTTTCTTT. It encodes CASSPDIGQGVTFF.

The J gene is TRBJ2-7, the V gene TRBV19, with 9 positions matching TRBD1. Germline V gene data show CDR1 as LNHDA and CDR2 as SQIVND (reference sequence). Unmatched junction bases numbered 9, after V lost 7 bases and J lost 2 bases. There are 15 residues in the CDR3. The CDR3 bases are TGTGCCAGTACCCGGCGGGACAGGGTCGCCTACGAGCAGTACTTC. It translates to CASTRRDRVAYEQYF.

The V call is TRBV12-3 or TRBV12-4, the J call TRBJ2-3; D ambiguous. Trimming took off 6 bases at V and 2 bases at J, with 3 bases between the two ends. CDR3 length: 11 residues. The CDR3 DNA is TGTGCCAGCAGACACACAGATACGCAGTATTTT. Translation gives CASRHTDTQYF.

This chain uses TRBV5-4 with TRBJ2-1; D is unresolved. V was clipped by 2 bases and J by 6 bases, with 6 bases between them. Germline V gene data show CDR1 as SGHNT and CDR2 as YYREEE (reference sequence). CDR3 length equals 12 residues. The CDR3 bases are TGTGCCAGCAGCTTTAACACCAATGAGCAGTTCTTC. Protein: CASSFNTNEQFF.

The rearrangement uses TRBV9 and TRBJ2-3; D is uncertain. The germline V and J ends were trimmed by 2 bases and 2 bases, with 12 bases remaining between them. The CDR3 consists of 15 residues. The germline V gene encodes CDR1 SGDLS and CDR2 YYNGEE. The CDR3 sequence is CASSVWGSDTDTQYF. The CDR3 DNA reads TGTGCCAGCAGCGTCTGGGGTTCGGACACAGATACGCAGTATTTT.

The chain uses TRBV30 and TRBJ2-7; 10 nucleotides match TRBD1. CDR1 is GTSNPN, CDR2 SVGIG, per germline (reference sequence). With 3 bases clipped from V and 5 bases from J, the junction kept 7 bases outside the gene matches. The CDR3 consists of 14 residues. CDR3 sequence: CAWRRGTGVHEQYF. In DNA form, the CDR3 reads TGTGCCTGGAGACGAGGGACAGGGGTCCACGAGCAGTACTTC.

The rearrangement links TRBV27 to TRBJ1-5; D is possibly TRBD1 (5 bases). The CDR3 is made up of 18 amino acids. The V gene lost 3 bases and the J gene lost 1 base, with 19 bases spanning the gap. Per the germline V gene, CDR1 is MNHEY and CDR2 is SMNVEV (reference sequence). The CDR3 coding sequence is TGTGCCAGCAGTTTCAGCAGGGTGGGGATTGGGAGCAATCAGCCCCAGCATTTT. This encodes CASSFSRVGIGSNQPQHF.

The chain combines TRBV27 with TRBJ2-1; 7 nucleotides align to TRBD1. Germline V gives CDR1 MNHEY, CDR2 SMNVEV (reference sequence). The CDR3 sequence is 15 residues long. With V trimmed by 4 bases and J by 0 bases, 3 bases remained unmatched. The CDR3 DNA reads TGTGCCAGCAGTTCGGGACAGAACTCCTACAATGAGCAGTTCTTC. The encoded protein is CASSSGQNSYNEQFF.

The chain has TRBV19 and TRBJ1-6; D remains unclear. The V end was cut by 3 bases, the J end by 8 bases, with 11 bases between. The germline CDR1 and CDR2 sequences are LNHDA and SQIVND (reference sequence). This CDR3 is 14 amino acids long. CDR3: CASSIRNSDSPLHF. In DNA form, the CDR3 reads TGTGCCAGTAGTATTCGAAACTCAGATTCACCCCTCCACTTT.

J is TRBJ1-4 and V is TRBV7-9; 7 nucleotides agree with TRBD1. V lost 5 bases, J lost 7 bases, and 7 bases stayed unmatched. The germline gives CDR1 SEHNR, CDR2 FQNEAQ (reference sequence). The CDR3 totals 14 residues. The CDR3 DNA reads as TGTGCCAGCAGCCCTCAGGGGGTTGGTGAAAAACTGTTTTTT. This encodes CASSPQGVGEKLFF.

The chain combines TRBV19 with TRBJ1-1; 10 bases agree with TRBD1. This CDR3 is 16 amino acids long. CDR1 is LNHDA and CDR2 is SQIVND in the germline V gene (reference sequence). J was trimmed by 0 bases and V by 6 bases; bases with no gene match: 7. The CDR3 DNA reads as TGTGCCAGTAGGGACAGGGGGGTGTTCATGAACACTGAAGCTTTCTTT. Its translation: CASRDRGVFMNTEAFF.

The V call is TRBV5-6, the J call TRBJ2-7, with D tentatively TRBD1 or TRBD2 (5 bases each). The germline CDR1 and CDR2 sequences are SGHDT and YYEEEE. Trimming cost V 4 bases and J 0 bases, with 14 bases left between them. CDR3 length: 15 amino acids. The CDR3 loop reads CASSTGRISSYEQYF. The CDR3 DNA reads as TGTGCCAGCAGCACGGGACGGATTAGCTCCTACGAGCAGTACTTC.